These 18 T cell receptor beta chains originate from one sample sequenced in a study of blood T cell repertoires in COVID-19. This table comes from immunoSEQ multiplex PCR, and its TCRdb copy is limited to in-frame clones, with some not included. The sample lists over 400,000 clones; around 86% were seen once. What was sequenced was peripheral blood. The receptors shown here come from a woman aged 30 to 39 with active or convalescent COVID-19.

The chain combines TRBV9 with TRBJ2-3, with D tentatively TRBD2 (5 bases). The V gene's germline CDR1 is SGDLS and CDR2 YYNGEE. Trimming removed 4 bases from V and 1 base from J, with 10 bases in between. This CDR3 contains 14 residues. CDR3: CASSSGFGTDTQYF. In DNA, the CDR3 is TGTGCCAGCAGCTCGGGGTTTGGCACAGATACGCAGTATTTT.

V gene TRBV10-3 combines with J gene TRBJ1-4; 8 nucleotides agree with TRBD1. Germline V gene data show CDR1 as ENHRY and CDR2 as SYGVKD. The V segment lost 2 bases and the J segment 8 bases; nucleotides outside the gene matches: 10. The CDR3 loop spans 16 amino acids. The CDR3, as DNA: TGTGCCATCAGTGAGGGGGGGACAGGCGATAACGAAAAACTGTTTTTT. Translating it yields CAISEGGTGDNEKLFF.

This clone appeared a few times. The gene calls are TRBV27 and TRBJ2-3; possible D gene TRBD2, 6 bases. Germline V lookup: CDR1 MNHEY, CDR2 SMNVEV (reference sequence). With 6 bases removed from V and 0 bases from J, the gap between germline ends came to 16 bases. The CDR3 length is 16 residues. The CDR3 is CASRRAGELSTDTQYF. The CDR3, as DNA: TGTGCCAGCAGGAGAGCGGGTGAACTTAGCACAGATACGCAGTATTTT.

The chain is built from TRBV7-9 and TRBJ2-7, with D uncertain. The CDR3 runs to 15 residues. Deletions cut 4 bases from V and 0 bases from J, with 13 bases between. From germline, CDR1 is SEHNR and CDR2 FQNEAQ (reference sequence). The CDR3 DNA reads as TGTGCCAGCAGCTCCCCGCAGGAAAACTCCTACGAGCAGTACTTC. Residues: CASSSPQENSYEQYF.

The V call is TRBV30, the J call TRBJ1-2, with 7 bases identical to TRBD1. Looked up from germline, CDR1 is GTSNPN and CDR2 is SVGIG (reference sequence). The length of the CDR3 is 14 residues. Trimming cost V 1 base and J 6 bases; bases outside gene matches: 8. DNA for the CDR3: TGTGCCTGGAGTGGAGGCAGGGGGGAGGATGGCTACACCTTC. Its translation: CAWSGGRGEDGYTF.

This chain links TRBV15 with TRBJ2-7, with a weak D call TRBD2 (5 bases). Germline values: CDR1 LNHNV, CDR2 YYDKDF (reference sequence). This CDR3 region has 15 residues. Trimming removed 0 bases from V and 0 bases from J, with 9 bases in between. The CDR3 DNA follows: TGTGCCACCAGCAGAGATCTTACTAGCTCCTACGAGCAGTACTTC. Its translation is CATSRDLTSSYEQYF.

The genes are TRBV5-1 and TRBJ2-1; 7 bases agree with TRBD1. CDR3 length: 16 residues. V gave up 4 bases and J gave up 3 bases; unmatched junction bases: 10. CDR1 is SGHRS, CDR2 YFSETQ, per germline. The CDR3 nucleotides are TGCGCCAGCAGCCATCGGACAGGCCGTAACTACAATGAGCAGTTCTTC. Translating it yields CASSHRTGRNYNEQFF.

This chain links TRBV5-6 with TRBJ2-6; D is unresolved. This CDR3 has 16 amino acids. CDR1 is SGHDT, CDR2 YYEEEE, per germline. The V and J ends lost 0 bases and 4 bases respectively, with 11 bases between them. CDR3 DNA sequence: TGTGCCAGCAGCTTGGCCGAGAGGTCGGGGGCCAACGTCCTGACTTTC. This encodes CASSLAERSGANVLTF.

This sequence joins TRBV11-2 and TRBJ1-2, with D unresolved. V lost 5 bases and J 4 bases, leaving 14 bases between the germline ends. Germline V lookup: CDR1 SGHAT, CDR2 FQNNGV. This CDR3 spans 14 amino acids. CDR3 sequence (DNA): TGTGCCAGCAGCCCAGACGGGTATAGCTATGGCTACACCTTC. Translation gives CASSPDGYSYGYTF.

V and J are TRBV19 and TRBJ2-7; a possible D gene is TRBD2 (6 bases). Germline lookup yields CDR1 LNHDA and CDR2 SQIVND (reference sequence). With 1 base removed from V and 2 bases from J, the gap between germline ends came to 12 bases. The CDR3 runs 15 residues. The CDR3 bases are TGTGCCAGTAGTATAGCCGACGGAGGGCCCTACGAGCAGTACTTC. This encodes CASSIADGGPYEQYF.

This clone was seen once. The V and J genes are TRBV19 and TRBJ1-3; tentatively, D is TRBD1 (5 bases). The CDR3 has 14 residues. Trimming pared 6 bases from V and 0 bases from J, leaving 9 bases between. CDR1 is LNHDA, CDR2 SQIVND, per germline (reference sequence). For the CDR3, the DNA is TGTGCCAGTAGCGACAGTTACTCTGGAAACACCATATATTTT. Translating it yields CASSDSYSGNTIYF. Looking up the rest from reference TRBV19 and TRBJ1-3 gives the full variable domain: DGGITQSPKYLFRKEGQNVTLSCEQNLNHDAMYWYRQDPGQGLRLIYYSQIVNDFQKGDIAEGYSVSREKKESFPLTVTSAQKNPTAFYLCASSDSYSGNTIYFGEGSWLTVV.

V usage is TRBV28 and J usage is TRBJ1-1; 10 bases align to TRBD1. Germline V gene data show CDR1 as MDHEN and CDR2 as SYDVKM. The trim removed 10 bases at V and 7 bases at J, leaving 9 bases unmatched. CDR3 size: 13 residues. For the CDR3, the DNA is TGTGCCACCATTGACGGACAGGGGGTTGAAGCTTTCTTT. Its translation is CATIDGQGVEAFF.

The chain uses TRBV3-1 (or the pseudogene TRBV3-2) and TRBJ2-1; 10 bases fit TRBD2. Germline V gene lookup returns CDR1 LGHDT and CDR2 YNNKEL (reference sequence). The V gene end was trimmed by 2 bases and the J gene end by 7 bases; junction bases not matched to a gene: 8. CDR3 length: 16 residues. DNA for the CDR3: TGTGCCAGCAGCCAACCCTCTAGCGGGAGTCTGAATGAGCAGTTCTTC. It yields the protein CASSQPSSGSLNEQFF.

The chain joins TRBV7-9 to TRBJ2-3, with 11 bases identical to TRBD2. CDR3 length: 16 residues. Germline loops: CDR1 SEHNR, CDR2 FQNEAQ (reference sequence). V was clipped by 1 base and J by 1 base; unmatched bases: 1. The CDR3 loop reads CASSLGLAGRTDTQYF. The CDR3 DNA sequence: TGTGCCAGCAGCTTAGGACTAGCGGGGCGCACAGATACGCAGTATTTT. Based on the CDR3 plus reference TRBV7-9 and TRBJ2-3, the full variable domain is DTGVSQNPRHKITKRGQNVTFRCDPISEHNRLYWYRQTLGQGPEFLTYFQNEAQLEKSRLLSDRFSAERPKGSFSTLEIQRTEQGDSAMYLCASSLGLAGRTDTQYFGPGTRLTVL.

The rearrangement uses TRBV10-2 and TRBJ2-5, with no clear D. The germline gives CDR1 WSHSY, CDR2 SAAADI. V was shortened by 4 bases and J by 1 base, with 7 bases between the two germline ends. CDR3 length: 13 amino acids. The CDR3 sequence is CASSVISQETQYF. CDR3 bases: TGCGCCAGCAGTGTAATCAGCCAAGAGACCCAGTACTTC.

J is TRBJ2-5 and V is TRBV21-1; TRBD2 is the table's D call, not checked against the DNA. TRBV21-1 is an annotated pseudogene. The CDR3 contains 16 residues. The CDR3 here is CASSKEGRPYQETQYF. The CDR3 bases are TGTGCCAGCAGCAAGGAGGGACGGCCGTACCAAGAGACCCAGTACTTC.

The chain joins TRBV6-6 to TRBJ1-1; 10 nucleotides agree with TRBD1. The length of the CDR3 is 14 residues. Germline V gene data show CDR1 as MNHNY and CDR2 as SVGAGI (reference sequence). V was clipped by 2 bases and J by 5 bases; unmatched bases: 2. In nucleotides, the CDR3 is TGTGCCAGCAGTTACGACAGGGGGCAAACTGAAGCTTTCTTT. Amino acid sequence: CASSYDRGQTEAFF.

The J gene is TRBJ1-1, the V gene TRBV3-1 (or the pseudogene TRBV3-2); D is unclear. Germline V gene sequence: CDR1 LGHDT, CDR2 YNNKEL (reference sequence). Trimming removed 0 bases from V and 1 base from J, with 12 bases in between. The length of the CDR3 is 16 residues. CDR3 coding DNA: TGTGCCAGCAGCCAAGAACCCTCCCGGGGGAACACTGAAGCTTTCTTT. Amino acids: CASSQEPSRGNTEAFF.